The present entry profiles one T cell receptor (beta chain) with its context. PCR used 60 Vbeta primers and 13 Jbeta primers. The assay was immunoSEQ multiplex PCR, and TCRdb's table has in-frame clones only and misses some. This sample yields 70,000 to 85,000 clones, of which 62% are seen a single time; 4% to 4.5% belongs to the top ten. After removal of 1 base from V and 2 bases from J, the junction contained 7 bases not matched to a gene. The CDR3 runs to 16 residues. CDR1 is MNHEY and CDR2 is SMNVEV in the germline V gene (reference sequence). These data come from a study of cytomegalovirus exposure and HLA in healthy donors.

The rearrangement links TRBV27 to TRBJ2-7, with 8 bases that match TRBD2. This TCR derives from a male donor in good health and CMV-seropositive. The sequenced sample was PBMCs. CDR3 region: CASSLYSGGRTYEQYF. Here the CDR3 DNA reads TGTGCCAGCAGTTTATACTCGGGGGGGAGGACCTACGAGCAGTACTTC.